The text below deals with one TCR beta chain. This CDR3 is 14 amino acids long. Germline V gene sequence: CDR1 MNHNS, CDR2 SASEGT. Between the trimmed V and J ends, which lost 6 bases and 5 bases, there was a span of 16 bases. This specimen belongs to a study of blood T cell dynamics during melanoma immunotherapy. Study overall: Metastatic melanoma patients received first-line pembrolizumab or nivolumab plus ipilimumab.

Described time point: week 3, after first cycle of checkpoint inhibitor. One draw preceded checkpoint blockade; another followed its first cycle at week 3. No patient had earlier systemic cancer treatment, concurrent immunosuppressants, or another active cancer. This table comes from immunoSEQ multiplex PCR, and its TCRdb copy is limited to in-frame clones, with some not included. The sample holds 25,000 to 35,000 clones; approximately 80% are singletons and the top ten take under 13%. Sequencing used blood, obtained from a patient treated with checkpoint blockade. This sequence joins TRBV6-1 and TRBJ1-2; D ambiguous. The source of this sequence is a human donor with melanoma. CDR3 bases: TGTGCCAGCAGGGAGTATGCTACGCCTTATGGCTACACCTTC. Protein product: CASREYATPYGYTF.